The TCR beta chain described here comes from a study of T cell responses to AZD1222 COVID-19 vaccine listed by TCRdb under 2021. Regarding the complete study: TCR sequencing covered 233 trial participants: 200 to 210 given two doses of AZD1222 and some 25 given two doses of MenACWY control vaccine. Trial participants were enrolled by age into subgroups of 18-55, 56-69 and 70-plus years, and 148, 28 and 57 TCR-sequenced participants, respectively, were included in these subgroups.

Overall study results and their limits: After two AZD1222 doses, both the breadth and the depth of spike-specific TCRs were significantly higher than at day 0 and than in MenACWY recipients. Only five to seven AZD1222 recipients were SARS-CoV-2 seropositive at baseline, limiting conclusions about previously exposed vaccinees. Because no samples from the day 14 peak response were available, repertoires could be characterized only after the peak T cell response. The 56-69-year group was small, and its depth increase did not reach significance, likely because of low power. Reportedly, almost half of the unique spike-specific TCRs recognized epitopes lying outside the regions that are mutated in the B.1.351 and B.1.1.7 variants. The whole spike protein was spanned by vaccine-associated CD4 TCRs, and dominant responses were seen in regions 160-218 and 743-854. Participants were mostly white British and included more females than males, and it was suggested by the authors that clonal diversity may have been underestimated.

Trimmed from V: 5 bases; trimmed from J: 7 bases; junction bases lacking a gene match: 5. The CDR1 and CDR2 encoded by the germline V gene are SQVTM and ANQGSEA. From the cysteine up to the phenylalanine, the CDR3 has a length of 13 residues. The entry retains the CDR3 DNA only, 39 bases that are in frame from base 1. The CDR3 regions of human TCRbeta chains were analyzed by immunosequencing. Per the original workflow: TCRs in the repertoires were matched against a reference library of SARS-CoV-2-specific TCRs that had been generated with the MIRA antigen-specificity platform. Breadth was defined as the fraction of unique TCRs that were SARS-CoV-2-associated. Depth was defined as the fraction of total T cells that were SARS-CoV-2-associated. Using the MIRA data, each spike-specific TCR was assigned both to the spike region to which the TCR was reactive and to a CD4 or CD8 class. Log10-transformed breadth and depth values were compared by one-way ANOVA with Sidak's multiple comparisons tests. The immuneACCESS repertoire file appears here via TCRdb, limited to in-frame rearrangements. These files lack a portion of the clones; in checked studies, under half of the deficit traces to unresolved V genes, and the cause of the others is not known. D and trimming were read from the DNA, whereas the V and J calls and clone size are those reported in that table. The sample has approximately 150,000 clones on record, about 92% of them singletons. The biggest ten clones account for 3.3% of the sample.

Comment on this clone: It has no known antigen specificity. The input lacks base qualities; no much larger clone sits a single base away.

Read against the paper, the sample's time point label means: about 28 days (+/-7) after the second vaccine dose. AZD1222 recipients with second doses at about 4 weeks or about 12 weeks were pooled, because spike-specific TCR depth and breadth did not differ between schedules. Samples from vaccinated people were obtained from the UK trials COV001 and COV002, which included a single-blind randomized controlled phase 2/3 trial of AZD1222 (ChAdOx1 nCoV-19) in healthy adults. Trial participant PBMC samples were collected at day 0 and day 28 after the second dose for TCRbeta chain sequencing. The rearranged chain carries TRBV29-1 and TRBJ1-4, with 9 bases in between that match TRBD1. Sequencing used peripheral blood, obtained 28 days after the second AZD1222 dose. This TCR was recovered from an adult who received the AZD1222 COVID-19 vaccine. CDR3 loop: CSVRTGAPEKLFF. The sequence in DNA is TGCAGCGTTAGGACAGGGGCTCCTGAAAAACTGTTTTTT.